This entry describes one TCR beta chain. It lacks a known antigen. The sample holds no much larger clone one base away, and base qualities are not on file. This sample is drawn from a study of cytomegalovirus exposure and HLA in healthy donors (dated by TCRdb to about 2017). Turning to the overall study: According to an earlier analysis of 450 to 650 of the donors, about 180 million T cells yielded roughly 110 million unique TCR beta sequences and approximately 300 Gb of sequence data. Alongside the repertoire data, information on donor age, sex, ethnicity and CMV serostatus was compiled. A later genetic analysis took genome-wide SNP genotypes for about 55% of the roughly 670 donors and used that subset as a discovery cohort. Every repertoire in the discovery cohort had been generated on one and the same sequencing platform. The study was designed to test whether signatures of past pathogen exposure could be identified by cataloging public T cell receptors. High-throughput TCR immunosequencing, statistical association of individual TCRs with disease status, and machine learning were combined to predict cytomegalovirus infection status. HLA typing included class I and class II loci at four-digit resolution. Across roughly 420 genotyped donors of the cohort, an average of roughly 230,000 unique TCR beta nucleotide sequences per donor were sequenced, and around 20% of those sequences were non-productive. The genetic ancestry cluster associated with self-reported Caucasian donors included 81% of the 398 genotyped donors. The number of typed donors differed by locus: about 620-640 for A, B, C, DRB1 and DQB1; approximately 530 for DQA1; 606 for DPA1; and roughly 470 for DPB1. The study profiled the T cell repertoires of approximately 700 subjects by immunosequencing and related them to cytomegalovirus serostatus. In the later analysis, no new phenotypic data were used to find candidate immune exposures; instead, reliance was placed on TCR beta sequences and their occurrence across donors. In a later analysis, previously published TCR beta repertoires from 500 to 750 donors were re-analyzed and high-resolution HLA genotyping was added so that TCR occurrence patterns could be studied. Besides the first cohort of around 700 subjects, a separate validation cohort made up of 90 to 150 different subjects was used. Several DR-DQ haplotypes were treated as single units for association and clustering because of strong linkage in the cohort. In an earlier analysis of roughly 580 of the donors, high-throughput TCR beta sequencing was used to judge whether each TCR beta V gene segment behaved as functional or pseudogenic. An early release covering about 600 HLA-typed donors comprised about 300 gigabases of sequencing data and 85 million or so unique TCR sequences. Broader findings and caveats from the paper: The 87-base-pair reads could not distinguish some IMGT-functional V segments, including TRBV6-2 and TRBV6-3, so those segments were excluded. The classifier was reported to diagnose cytomegalovirus status with high specificity and sensitivity in both the original cohort and the validation cohort. In a later analysis, the rate of TCR association differed among HLA loci, with DRB1 alleles having the most associated TCRs and HLA-C alleles having the fewest. In this cohort, only TCR beta chains were sequenced, and detectable features were limited by the absence of alpha or paired-chain data. A later analysis reported that several top co-occurrence clusters appeared linked to parvovirus B19, influenza, CMV and Epstein-Barr virus. Roughly uniform sequencing depth across donors was assumed in presence/absence analyses, although this assumption may not hold. While some public TCRs were present in many individuals, most TCR sequences turned up only very rarely across donors. In an earlier analysis of some 500 of the donors, most TCR beta V segments appeared in productive rearrangements about 90% or about 30% of the time, broadly matching IMGT annotations. A cluster of highly shared sequence variants was judged likely to be a technical artifact of the sequencing pipeline. It was suggested by the authors that the approach could potentially be generalized to other disease states and immunological phenotypes. When HLA alleles, especially DR and DQ, strongly co-occurred, TCR associations were difficult to assign to individual alleles. In a later analysis, most CMV-associated TCR beta chains were found to appear HLA-restricted, with HLA associations seemingly driven largely by CMV exposure. At a false discovery rate of 0.05, a later analysis linked 15,000 to 20,000 TCR beta sequences to specific HLA alleles. In a later analysis, HLA-associated TCR beta chains were found to be more clonally expanded and to have lower generation probabilities than equally common non-associated chains. Because HLA typing was missing for some donors at each locus, association tests included only the typed subset. An association between a missense DCLRE1C variant and V-gene and J-gene trimming of TCR beta chains was found in a later genetic analysis and replicated in an independent cohort. A further reported finding was that TCR beta sequences accurately predicted the HLA-A and HLA-B alleles for most subjects in the first cohort. Compared with the approximately 700-donor mean, donors in an Asian-associated ancestry cluster had fewer N-insertions in productive TCRs, according to a later genetic analysis. Immune exposure information for the cohort was limited to CMV serostatus. Fewer than 20 rarely observed V segments, including chromosome 9 orphons, were excluded from the earlier analysis of a few hundred of the donors because counts were too low. The study gave a list of 150 to 200 TCR beta chains associated with cytomegalovirus. Linkage disequilibrium might explain the correlated functional status among segregating V segments, but an unknown experimental factor could not be excluded. Three of the identified cytomegalovirus-associated TCR beta chains were confirmed in vitro to be specific for cytomegalovirus antigens.

Receptors were amplified or captured by the immunoSEQ multiplex PCR assay. For the multiplex PCR, a mixture combining 60 forward primers for TCR Vbeta segments and 13 reverse primers for TCR Jbeta segments was used. The CDR3 region of rearranged TCR beta genes was amplified from genomic DNA by a multiplex PCR assay. The Illumina HiSeq System was used to sequence the amplified TCR beta libraries as 87-base-pair reads. Processing in the source paper ran as follows. In a later analysis, some 80 million unique TCR beta chains were counted across the approximately 670 repertoires, and approximately 9.9 million of these chains were shared by at least two donors. To remove PCR and sequencing errors, raw reads were error-corrected and collapsed into unique sequences using a nearest-neighbor algorithm that merged closely related sequences. To assign V, D and J gene segments, CDR3 sequences were aligned to IMGT reference sequences. For a sequence to be retained, a match of at least six nucleotides to both a V gene segment and a J gene segment was required. A rearrangement was called productive if the CDR3 had no stop codons and remained in frame with V and J, and every other rearrangement was called non-productive. CDR3 was defined by IMGT convention, running from the second conserved V-encoded cysteine to the conserved J-encoded phenylalanine. The earlier analysis of 450 to 750 of the donors excluded any sequence lacking an unambiguous match to a single V gene segment. In an earlier analysis of 587 of the donors, V segments were called functional above 56.7% productive rearrangements and were called segregating when the between-donor standard deviation exceeded 5%. A statistical classification framework was built to diagnose cytomegalovirus status from the catalog of TCR beta chain sequences. A later analysis assigned V and J genes by comparing TCR nucleotide sequences with IMGT/GENE-DB human TR gene sequences. A later analysis assigned CDR3 sequences and most-parsimonious VDJ recombination scenarios with the TCRdist pipeline. In a later analysis, each TCR beta chain was defined by its CDR3 amino acid sequence together with its V-gene family, and reads without a unique V-gene family were excluded. To address suspected cross-contamination and a sequencing artifact, a later analysis removed approximately 590 highly shared, low-generation-probability nucleotide sequences. A later analysis calculated a clonal expansion index for each public chain from normalized within-repertoire ranks of inferred template counts. In a later analysis, generation probabilities were computed using a VDJ recombination model fitted to out-of-frame rearrangements, and the results were checked against IGoR. In a later analysis, TCR-TCR, TCR-HLA and TCR-CMV co-occurrence was scored with hypergeometric tests, and a repertoire-size bias correction was applied to TCR pairs. A later analysis estimated false discovery rates by permuting HLA or CMV assignments 20 times. In a later analysis, co-occurring TCRs were grouped using DBSCAN, and TCRdist sequence similarity was added for clustering within HLA-allele-positive subsets. Repertoires with fewer than 30,000 or more than 120,000 public chains were left out of co-occurrence clustering, as were a few repertoires with anomalous nucleotide sharing. TCRdb mirrors the immuneACCESS table, restricted to in-frame sequences. Some clones are absent from its copies; in checked studies, under half trace to an unresolved V gene, and the reason for the others is unknown. V, J and clone size are taken as reported in that table, and D and trimming were inferred from the DNA itself. The sample table lists about 200,000 clones, 75% to 90% of them with a count of one. The ten most abundant clones make up approximately 2.5% of the sample.

Sequences KGHSH (CDR1) and LQKENI (CDR2) are obtained from the germline V gene. Reading from cysteine to phenylalanine, the CDR3 counts 13 amino acids. Just the 39-base CDR3 DNA is kept, in frame starting at base 1. Ends trimmed: V by 6 bases, J by 1 base; bases unmatched to a gene: 2. The cohort was made up of 500 to 800 healthy bone marrow donors. At the time of sampling, every cohort member was nominally healthy, though immune exposures that went unrecorded were likely present. The donor tested CMV seronegative, placing the donor among the roughly 400 seronegative members of the cohort. A peripheral blood sample was provided by each donor, and peripheral blood mononuclear cells were used for TCR beta sequencing. Genomic DNA extraction from the blood cell samples was performed with the Qiagen DNeasy Blood Extraction Kit.

This sequence was found in a woman aged 40 to 55 in good health and CMV-seronegative. Sequencing input: PBMCs. The chain links TRBV18 with TRBJ1-1, with TRBD1 identical over 7 junction bases. The nucleotide sequence is given as TGTGCCAGCTCGGGACAGTGGAACACTGAAGCTTTCTTT. This codes for CASSGQWNTEAFF. The full variable domain, with segments outside the CDR3 supplied by the reference TRBV18 and TRBJ1-1 proteins, appears as NAGVMQNPRHLVRRRGQEARLRCSPMKGHSHVYWYRQLPEEGLKFMVYLQKENIIDESGMPKERFSAEFPKEGPSILRIQQVVRGDSAAYFCASSGQWNTEAFFGQGTRLTVV.